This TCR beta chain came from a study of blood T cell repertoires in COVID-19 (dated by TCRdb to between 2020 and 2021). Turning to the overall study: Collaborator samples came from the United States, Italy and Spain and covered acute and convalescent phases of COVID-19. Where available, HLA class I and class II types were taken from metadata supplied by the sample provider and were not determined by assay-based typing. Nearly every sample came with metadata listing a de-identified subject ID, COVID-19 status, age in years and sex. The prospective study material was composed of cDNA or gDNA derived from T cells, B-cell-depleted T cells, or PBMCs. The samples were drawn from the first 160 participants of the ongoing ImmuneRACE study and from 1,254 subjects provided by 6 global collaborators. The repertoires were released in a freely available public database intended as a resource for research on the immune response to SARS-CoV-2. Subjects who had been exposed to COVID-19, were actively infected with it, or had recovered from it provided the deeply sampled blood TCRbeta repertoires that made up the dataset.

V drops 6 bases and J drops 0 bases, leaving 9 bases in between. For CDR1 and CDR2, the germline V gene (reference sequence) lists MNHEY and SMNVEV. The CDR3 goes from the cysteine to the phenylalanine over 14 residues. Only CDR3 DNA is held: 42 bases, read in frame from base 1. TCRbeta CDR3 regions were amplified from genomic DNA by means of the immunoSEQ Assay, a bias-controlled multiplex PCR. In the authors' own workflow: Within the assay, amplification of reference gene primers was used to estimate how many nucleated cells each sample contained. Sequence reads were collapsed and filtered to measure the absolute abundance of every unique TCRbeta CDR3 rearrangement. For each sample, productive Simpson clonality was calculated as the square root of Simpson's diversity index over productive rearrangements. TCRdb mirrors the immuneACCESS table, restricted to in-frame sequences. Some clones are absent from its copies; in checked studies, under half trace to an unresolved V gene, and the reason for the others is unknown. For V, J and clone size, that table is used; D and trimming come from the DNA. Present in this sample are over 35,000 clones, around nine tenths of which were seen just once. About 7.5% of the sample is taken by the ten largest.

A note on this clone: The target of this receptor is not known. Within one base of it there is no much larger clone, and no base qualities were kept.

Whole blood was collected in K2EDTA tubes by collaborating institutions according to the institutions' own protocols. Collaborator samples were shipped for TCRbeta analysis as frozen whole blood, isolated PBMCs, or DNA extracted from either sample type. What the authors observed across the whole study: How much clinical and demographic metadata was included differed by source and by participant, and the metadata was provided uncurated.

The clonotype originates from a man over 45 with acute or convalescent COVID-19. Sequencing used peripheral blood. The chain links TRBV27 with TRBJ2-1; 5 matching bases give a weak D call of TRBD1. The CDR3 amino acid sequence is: CASRGQDSYNEQFF. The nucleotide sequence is TGTGCCAGCAGAGGACAAGACTCCTACAATGAGCAGTTCTTC.